This is a list of T cell receptor beta chains from one sample in a study of shared clonotypes between healthy human individuals. Only in-frame clones appear in the TCRdb table, and some are missing; sequencing was by immunoSEQ multiplex PCR. The sample has around 500,000 clones; roughly 80% are singletons. Sequencing used PBMCs. The receptors come from a woman in her thirties or forties in good health. Some clones in this sample may be carry-over from other donors' samples. Each CDR3 is given with its conserved first and last residue.

v_call	j_call	cdr3_length	cdr3_aa
TRBV11-2	TRBJ2-1	15	CASSLVGRKDNEQFF
TRBV19	TRBJ1-1	11	CASSIWQEAFF
TRBV9	TRBJ2-7	15	CASSGGLAASYEQYF
TRBV5-8	TRBJ2-7	15	CASSLAQGSSYEQYF
TRBV10-3	TRBJ2-7	12	CAISESIGELYF
TRBV28	TRBJ2-5	15	CASRPRLVGAETQYF
TRBV19	TRBJ1-2	13	CASSAQGTGGYTF
TRBV28	TRBJ2-7	14	CASRPGLAGVGQYF
TRBV2	TRBJ2-1	15	CASSEEAGGANEQFF
TRBV7-9	TRBJ2-7	12	CASSRPPYEQYF
TRBV30	TRBJ1-4	13	CAWSTRGHEKLFF
TRBV25-1	TRBJ2-7	18	CASSARPGTSGRLYEQYF
TRBV18	TRBJ1-4	15	CASSPPSGRGEKLFF
TRBV5-1	TRBJ2-3	14	CASSLPLSTDTQYF
TRBV10-1	TRBJ2-5	11	CARGIQETQYF
TRBV9	TRBJ1-1	13	CASSSGTGTEAFF
TRBV9	TRBJ1-1	18	CASSVGVGQGIMNTEAFF
TRBV10-3	TRBJ2-1	20	CAISTRTGLAGGGTYNEQFF
TRBV27	TRBJ2-4	21	CASSLWYPGQGIITTKNIQYF
TRBV11-2	TRBJ2-3	15	CASSLSAGSTDTQYF
TRBV6-4	TRBJ1-1	13	CASSEDGGTEAFF
TRBV9	TRBJ1-4	16	CASSVGRTATNEKLFF
TRBV30	TRBJ1-5	14	CAWSRTLGSQPQHF
TRBV2	TRBJ2-5	12	CASSALEETQYF
TRBV18	TRBJ2-2	12	CASSPSAGELFF
TRBV5-6	TRBJ2-7	12	CASSSGTYEQYF
TRBV28	TRBJ1-4	16	CASSLAAGFGSEKLFF
TRBV7-3	TRBJ2-3	15	CASSPSGYPTDTQYF
TRBV12-5	TRBJ2-5	17	CASGKGTGYGGRETQYF
TRBV7-3	TRBJ2-7	15	CASSSGVMGPGKQYF
TRBV18	TRBJ2-7	15	CASSPLGQPLGEQYF
TRBV30	TRBJ1-1	13	CAWSRQMNTEAFF
TRBV7-9	TRBJ2-7	14	CASSLLSQDYEQYF
TRBV30	TRBJ2-5	11	CAWGPQETQYF
TRBV5-4	TRBJ2-3	15	CASRATSGGTDTQYF
TRBV6-5	TRBJ1-2	15	CASRSLAVSNYGYTF
TRBV5-4	TRBJ1-2	14	CASSLSSTNYGYTF
TRBV5-1	TRBJ1-2	19	CASSLAETAFDWGSGGYTF
TRBV9	TRBJ2-7	14	CASSVKATGDEQYF
TRBV6-6	TRBJ1-1	16	CASSPRGLRGRTEAFF
TRBV10-3	TRBJ1-1	15	CAISESPDPNTEAFF
TRBV30	TRBJ2-7	15	CAWSVIGRGTYEQYF
TRBV5-1	TRBJ2-7	13	CASSATGSYEQYF
TRBV2	TRBJ2-3	12	CASLRQPDTQYF
TRBV28	TRBJ2-7	13	CASSTDRAYEQYF
TRBV9	TRBJ2-2	15	CASSVGLRHAGELFF
TRBV19	TRBJ2-7	15	CASSRQGAVAYEQYF
TRBV7-8	TRBJ1-5	15	CASSLGENSNQPQHF
TRBV28	TRBJ2-7	13	CASSPGPSYEQYF
TRBV7-3	TRBJ2-1	15	CASSLNGLASGEQFF
TRBV6-4	TRBJ2-7	19	CASSDFPTGGPNGSYEQYF
TRBV2	TRBJ2-3	16	CASSGAHFSRGDTQYF
TRBV21-1	TRBJ2-7	19	CASSKAPTPRREGAYEQYF
TRBV28	TRBJ2-7	15	CASSLSQGPTYEQYF